Following are 12 T cell receptor beta chains from one sample sequenced in a study of T cell repertoires in cytomegalovirus infection. Their target antigens are unknown. TCRdb processed the reads anew with MiXCR; each CDR3 protein has one entry. The table records fewer than 350,000 distinct CDR3 sequences, approximately 32% of them present only once. Sample: cultured PBMCs, taken from culture after CMV antigen stimulation. The receptor source for this set is a human donor in good health (CMV status not recorded). Some clones in this sample may be carry-over from other donors' samples.

This clonotype has just one count. The chain uses TRBV5-4 and TRBJ2-1; D uncertain. V was shortened by 2 bases and J by 4 bases, with 16 bases between the two germline ends. CDR3 size: 16 residues. The germline V gene has CDR1 SGHNT and CDR2 YYREEE (reference sequence). As DNA, the CDR3 is TGTGCCAGCAGCTTTCGTTCCACACCTCCTTACAATGAGCAGTTCTTC. It codes for CASSFRSTPPYNEQFF. The full variable domain, rest sourced from reference TRBV5-4 and TRBJ2-1, is ETGVTQSPTHLIKTRGQQVTLRCSSQSGHNTVSWYQQALGQGPQFIFQYYREEENGRGNFPPRFSGLQFPNYSSELNVNALELDDSALYLCASSFRSTPPYNEQFFGPGTRLTVL.

This clonotype was observed a handful of times. At one end the junction does not follow the germline gene, possibly because of a read error. The gene calls are TRBV7-8 and TRBJ2-2, with a tentative D call TRBD1 (5 bases). Germline CDR1 SGHVS, CDR2 FQNEAQ. CDR3 length equals 14 residues. The CDR3, as DNA: TGTGCCAGCAGCTTAGAGGGGAACGCCGGGGAGCTGTTTTTT. It encodes CASSLEGNAGELFF.

This clonotype has only a few counts. The chain links TRBV7-2 to TRBJ2-2; 10 bases line up with TRBD2. This CDR3 has 16 amino acids. In germline, CDR1 is SGHTA, CDR2 FQGNSA. The J segment lost 4 bases and the V segment lost 6 bases, leaving 8 bases of the junction unmatched. The CDR3 coding sequence is TGTGCCAGCAGGCCAACTAGCGGGACGGTCACCGGGGAGCTGTTTTTT. Translated: CASRPTSGTVTGELFF.

This clonotype was recorded a few times. The CDR3 DNA reads as TGTGCCAGCACCCTCAGCGGACCGAACACCGGGGAGCTGTTTTTT. Residues: CASTLSGPNTGELFF. The chain combines TRBV6-6 with TRBJ2-2, with D tentatively TRBD2 (5 bases). V lost 7 bases, J lost 0 bases, and 12 bases lay in between. This CDR3 region has 15 residues. Per the germline V gene, CDR1 is MNHNY and CDR2 is SVGAGI (reference sequence).

This clonotype was counted at least ten times. CDR3 DNA sequence: TGCAGTGCTAGAGGATCCCCCTCGGCGGGGAGGAATGAGCAGTTCTTC. Its protein is CSARGSPSAGRNEQFF. The rearrangement joins TRBV20-1 to TRBJ2-1, with D perhaps TRBD2 (6 bases). The CDR3 length is 16 residues. Trimming took 1 base from V and 7 from J, leaving 20 bases between them. The germline V gene has CDR1 DFQATT and CDR2 SNEGSKA (reference sequence).

This clonotype occurred many times. The V and J genes are TRBV7-2 and TRBJ2-4; no clear D gene. CDR3 length: 14 residues. Germline CDR1 SGHTA, CDR2 FQGNSA. Trimming pared 5 bases from V and 0 bases from J, leaving 8 bases between. This CDR3 is CASSTTVAKNIQYF. DNA of the CDR3: TGTGCCAGCAGCACTACAGTAGCCAAAAACATTCAGTACTTC.

The gene calls are TRBV14 and TRBJ1-1, with D hard to call. The CDR3 runs 15 residues. The germline V gene encodes CDR1 SGHDN and CDR2 FVKESK. V was trimmed by 3 bases and J by 4 bases, leaving 15 bases between them. In nucleotides, the CDR3 is TGTGCCAGCAGCCATAAGGGTGGCGGCGGCACTGAAGCTTTCTTT. Protein product: CASSHKGGGGTEAFF.

This clonotype turned up a few times. V gene TRBV12-3 or TRBV12-4 combines with J gene TRBJ2-7; perhaps TRBD2 as D (6 bases). The CDR3 totals 14 residues. V gave up 6 bases and J gave up 0 bases, with 12 bases separating them. CDR3 sequence reads: CASSSGLPSYEQYF. The CDR3 nucleotides read TGTGCCAGCAGCTCGGGACTTCCCTCCTACGAGCAGTACTTC.

V gene TRBV5-6 combines with J gene TRBJ2-5; D not resolved. From germline, CDR1 is SGHDT and CDR2 YYEEEE. This CDR3 has 13 amino acids. Trimming shortened V by 5 bases and J by 5 bases, and 13 bases separated the two germline ends. CDR3 DNA sequence: TGTGCCAGCAGTTTCGATGAACGGGAGACCCAGTACTTC. Amino acids: CASSFDERETQYF.

V and J are TRBV28 and TRBJ1-6, with 8 bases aligning to TRBD1. With 6 bases clipped from V and 2 bases from J, the junction kept 3 bases outside the gene matches. Germline loops: CDR1 MDHEN, CDR2 SYDVKM. The CDR3 sequence is 15 residues long. The DNA for the CDR3 is TGTGCCAGCAGCGACAGGGGACCCTATAATTCACCCCTCCACTTT. Translation: CASSDRGPYNSPLHF.

This clonotype was counted ten times or more. This sequence joins TRBV6-1 and TRBJ2-1; 9 nucleotides line up with TRBD2. The CDR3 runs to 15 residues. Germline lookup yields CDR1 MNHNS and CDR2 SASEGT. V was pared by 5 bases and J by 7 bases, with 9 bases of the junction left unmatched. The CDR3 loop reads CASSWASGGRNEQFF. CDR3 nucleotides: TGTGCCAGCAGTTGGGCCAGCGGGGGGAGAAATGAGCAGTTCTTC.

The sample holds many counts of this clonotype. The chain carries TRBV7-3 and TRBJ1-2, with TRBD1 as a possible D gene (5 bases). V lost 2 bases and J lost 2, with 15 bases in between. CDR3 size: 16 residues. The V gene's germline CDR1 is SGHTA and CDR2 FQGTGA. The chain's CDR3 is CASSLGGFLANYGYTF. DNA of the CDR3: TGTGCCAGCAGCTTAGGGGGGTTCCTTGCGAACTATGGCTACACCTTC.